This T cell receptor beta chain is from a study of blood T cell repertoires in COVID-19. Looking at the study overall: The study drew acute and convalescent COVID-19 samples from the United States, Italy and Spain.

In the original processing: Reference gene primer amplification gave estimated nucleated cell counts. TCRdb keeps only in-frame clones here, not all; method: immunoSEQ multiplex PCR. V and J calls and clone size are given by that table; D and trimming were obtained from the DNA. The table shows approximately 120,000 clones, with 81% occurring only once. V shed 2 bases, J shed 1 base, and the junction held 10 bases outside the gene matches. This CDR3 spans 18 amino acids. The V gene's germline CDR1 is MNHNS and CDR2 SASEGT. Sequencing was done on a sample of peripheral blood. V usage is TRBV6-1 and J usage is TRBJ2-3; TRBD1 matches at 9 bases. The source is a man aged 25 to 45 with COVID-19, enrolled during active disease. In DNA form, the CDR3 reads TGTGCCAGCAGTGAAAGGGACAGGGCTCAGGTGGGCACAGATACGCAGTATTTT. It codes for CASSERDRAQVGTDTQYF.